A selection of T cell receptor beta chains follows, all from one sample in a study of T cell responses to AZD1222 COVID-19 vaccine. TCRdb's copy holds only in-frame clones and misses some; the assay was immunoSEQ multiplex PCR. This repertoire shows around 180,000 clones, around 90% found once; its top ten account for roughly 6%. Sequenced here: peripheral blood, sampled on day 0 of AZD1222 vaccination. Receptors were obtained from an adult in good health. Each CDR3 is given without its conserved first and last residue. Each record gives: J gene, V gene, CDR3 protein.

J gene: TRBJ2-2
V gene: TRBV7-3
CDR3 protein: ASSHGQTITGELF

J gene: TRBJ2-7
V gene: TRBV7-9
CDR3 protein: ASSLAGSYYEQY

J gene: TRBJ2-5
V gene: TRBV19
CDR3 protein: ASSIMDKQETQY

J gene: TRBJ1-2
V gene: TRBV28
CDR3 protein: ASTLSGRVVYGYT

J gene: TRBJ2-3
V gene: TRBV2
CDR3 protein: ASSGGLAGGITDTQY

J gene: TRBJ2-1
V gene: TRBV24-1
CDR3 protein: ATSVADSRWGEQF

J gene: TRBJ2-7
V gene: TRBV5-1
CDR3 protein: ASSPGQGPHEQY

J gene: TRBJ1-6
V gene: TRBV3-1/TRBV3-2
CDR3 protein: ASRPSGQYNSPLH

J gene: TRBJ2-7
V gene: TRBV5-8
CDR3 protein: ASSSDGSSYEQY

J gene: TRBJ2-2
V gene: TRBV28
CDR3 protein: ASSLTVTGELF

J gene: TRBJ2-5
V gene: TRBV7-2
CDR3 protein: ASSLIRGGQETQY

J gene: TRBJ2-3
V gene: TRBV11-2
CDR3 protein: ASSLDKGGTDTQY

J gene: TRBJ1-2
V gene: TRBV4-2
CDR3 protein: ASSPPDRQFYGYT

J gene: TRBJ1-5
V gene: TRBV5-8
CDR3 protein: ASSLAKTGTGQPQH

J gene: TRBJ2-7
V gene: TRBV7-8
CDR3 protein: ASSLGSGRPPYEQY

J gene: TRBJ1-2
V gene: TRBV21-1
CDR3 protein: ASSKRATGDFYGYT

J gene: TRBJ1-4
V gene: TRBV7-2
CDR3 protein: ASSLQGTWEKLF

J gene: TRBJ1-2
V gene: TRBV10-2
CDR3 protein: ASRSRDREDYGYT

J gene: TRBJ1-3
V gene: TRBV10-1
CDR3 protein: ASSQGAGNTIY

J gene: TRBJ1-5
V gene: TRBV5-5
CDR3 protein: ASSYIDSNQPQH

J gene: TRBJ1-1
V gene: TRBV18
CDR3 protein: ASSPSGVNTEAF

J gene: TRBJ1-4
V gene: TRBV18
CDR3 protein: ASSPGTGTNEKLF

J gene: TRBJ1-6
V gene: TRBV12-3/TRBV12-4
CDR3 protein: ASSLTGNSPLH

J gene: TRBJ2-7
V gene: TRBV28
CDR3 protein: ASRRGAYEQY

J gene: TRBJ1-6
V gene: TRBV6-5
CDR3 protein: ATPRPNYNSPLH

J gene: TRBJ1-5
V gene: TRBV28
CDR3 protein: ASSLSQGYQPQH

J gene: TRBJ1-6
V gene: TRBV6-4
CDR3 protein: ASSVDRHSPLH

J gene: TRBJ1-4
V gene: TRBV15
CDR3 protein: ATSRDVRDRLPTNEKLF

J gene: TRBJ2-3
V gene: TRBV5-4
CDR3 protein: ASSLDQTDTQY

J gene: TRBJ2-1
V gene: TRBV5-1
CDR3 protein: ASSLEGSSYNEQF

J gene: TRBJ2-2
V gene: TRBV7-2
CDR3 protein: ASSLQGLTGELF

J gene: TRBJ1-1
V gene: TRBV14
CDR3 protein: ASSQDLRRLEAF

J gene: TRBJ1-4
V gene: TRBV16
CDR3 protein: ASSLDRPTNEKLF

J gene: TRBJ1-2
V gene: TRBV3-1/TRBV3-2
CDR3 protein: ASSRGTGIIGYT

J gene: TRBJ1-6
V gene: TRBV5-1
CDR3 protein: ASSLATGKTSPLH

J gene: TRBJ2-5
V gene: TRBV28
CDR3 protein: ASSFPSGRGSETQY

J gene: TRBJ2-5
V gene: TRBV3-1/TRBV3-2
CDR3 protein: ASSLGLAGGRGETQY

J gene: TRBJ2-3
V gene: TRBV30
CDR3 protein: AWSVVVGIYGTQY

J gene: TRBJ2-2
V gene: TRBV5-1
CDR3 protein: ASRIAPGDTGELF